Shown below are 25 T cell receptor beta chains from a single sample sequenced in a study of blood T cell repertoires in COVID-19. Repertoires were generated with immunoSEQ multiplex PCR, while TCRdb's copy carries only in-frame clones and drops some. The sample holds approximately 210,000 clones, roughly 82% seen once. The sequencing sample was made of PBMCs or T cells enriched from blood (not recorded which). The receptors derive from a man aged 40-50 years who had recovered from COVID-19.

The chain is built from TRBV4-1 and TRBJ2-1; tentatively, D is TRBD2 (6 bases). The CDR3 runs 15 residues. V was clipped by 4 bases and J by 0 bases, with 10 bases between them. The V gene's germline CDR1 is MGHRA and CDR2 YSYEKL. The CDR3 reads CASSPSGSSYNEQFF. The CDR3 DNA reads TGCGCCAGCAGCCCCTCCGGGAGCTCCTACAATGAGCAGTTCTTC.

This clone came up a few times. The V and J genes are TRBV7-3 and TRBJ2-2; TRBD2 might be the D (5 bases). Between the trimmed V and J ends, which lost 2 bases and 1 base, there was a span of 17 bases. CDR3 length: 18 residues. Per the germline V gene, CDR1 is SGHTA and CDR2 is FQGTGA. The CDR3 loop reads CASSLVPSVGGNTGELFF. The CDR3 region has the DNA TGTGCCAGCAGCTTAGTCCCTTCGGTTGGAGGGAACACCGGGGAGCTGTTTTTT.

The rearrangement joins TRBV4-3 to TRBJ2-3; 8 bases line up with TRBD2. This CDR3 has 16 residues. Germline CDR1 LGHNA, CDR2 YSLEER. After removal of 1 base from V and 1 base from J, the junction contained 4 bases not matched to a gene. In DNA form, the CDR3 reads TGCGCCAGCAGCCAAGGACTAGCGAGGGGCACAGATACGCAGTATTTT. Translated, it gives CASSQGLARGTDTQYF.

The chain has TRBV7-2 and TRBJ2-7, with 8 nucleotides matching TRBD1. V shed 0 bases, J shed 5 bases, and the junction held 9 bases outside the gene matches. The CDR3 contains 16 residues. Germline values: CDR1 SGHTA, CDR2 FQGNSA. The CDR3 sequence: CASSLALGTGIHEQYF. As DNA, the CDR3 is TGTGCCAGCAGCTTAGCCCTCGGGACAGGTATCCACGAGCAGTACTTC.

V is TRBV13 and J is TRBJ2-7; D is uncertain. The germline CDR1 and CDR2 sequences are PRHDT and FYEKMQ (reference sequence). There are 14 residues in the CDR3. V lost 5 bases and J lost 0, with 11 bases in between. The CDR3 DNA follows: TGTGCCAGCAGCCTAAGACGGAGCTCCTACGAGCAGTACTTC. Translating it yields CASSLRRSSYEQYF.

V gene TRBV12-5 combines with J gene TRBJ1-4, with TRBD1 matching 8 bases. This CDR3 region has 15 residues. Germline V CDR1 and CDR2: LGHNT, FRNRAP. The trim removed 5 bases at V and 6 bases at J, leaving 8 bases unmatched. CDR3 protein: CASGPGTGNYEKLFF. DNA for the CDR3: TGTGCTAGTGGTCCTGGGACAGGCAATTATGAAAAACTGTTTTTT.

The chain carries TRBV10-3 and TRBJ2-2, with 9 bases that match TRBD1. This CDR3 is 16 amino acids long. V was clipped by 10 bases and J by 3 bases; unmatched bases: 12. CDR1 ENHRY and CDR2 SYGVKD come from the germline V gene. The chain's CDR3 is CATENGGTGYTGELFF. The CDR3 nucleotides are TGTGCCACGGAAAACGGGGGGACAGGGTACACCGGGGAGCTGTTTTTT.

This clone has just one count. This rearrangement joins TRBV5-1 to TRBJ1-1; D perhaps matches TRBD1 (6 bases). The V end lost 4 bases, the J end lost 3 bases, and 16 bases lay between the germline ends. Germline loops: CDR1 SGHRS, CDR2 YFSETQ. The CDR3 extends over 15 amino acids. CDR3 nucleotides: TGCGCCAGCAGCCCTATTCCAGGGGATTACACTGAAGCTTTCTTT. Its translation is CASSPIPGDYTEAFF.

The V call is TRBV19, the J call TRBJ2-3; D might be TRBD2 (5 bases). Germline V lookup: CDR1 LNHDA, CDR2 SQIVND (reference sequence). The CDR3 contains 14 residues. Trimming cost V 6 bases and J 0 bases, with 10 bases left between them. CDR3 coding DNA: TGTGCCAGTAGAGGGAGCCAAAGCACAGATACGCAGTATTTT. It encodes CASRGSQSTDTQYF.

This chain uses TRBV24-1 with TRBJ1-5; D is undetermined. The V gene's germline CDR1 is KGHDR and CDR2 SFDVKD. Trimming took off 4 bases at V and 4 bases at J, with 10 bases between the two ends. The length of the CDR3 is 14 residues. This chain's CDR3 is CATSDRGSNQPQHF. Written as DNA, the CDR3 is TGTGCCACCAGTGACCGCGGCTCAAATCAGCCCCAGCATTTT.

This rearrangement joins TRBV6-5 to TRBJ1-2; D is unclear. This CDR3 spans 15 amino acids. Germline V gene sequence: CDR1 MNHEY, CDR2 SVGAGI. V lost 6 bases and J lost 4, with 18 bases in between. CDR3 DNA: TGTGCCAGCAGCCCAAGCGGCAGCGAAGCCTATGGCTACACCTTC. Its translation is CASSPSGSEAYGYTF.

V gene TRBV7-2 combines with J gene TRBJ1-1; 7 bases are a match to TRBD1. Trimming removed 0 bases from V and 6 bases from J; junction bases left unmatched: 4. The germline CDR1 and CDR2 sequences are SGHTA and FQGNSA. This CDR3 spans 14 amino acids. The DNA of the CDR3 is TGTGCCAGCAGCTTAGCAGGTACAGGGGCTGAAGCTTTCTTT. It yields the protein CASSLAGTGAEAFF.

The gene calls are TRBV7-2 and TRBJ2-3, with 8 nucleotides matching TRBD2. The CDR3 runs to 15 residues. Germline CDR1 reads SGHTA; CDR2 reads FQGNSA. Losses at the gene ends were 5 bases for V and 9 bases for J; bases not matched to a gene: 13. The CDR3 sequence: CASSQGGAGGVTQYF. The CDR3, as DNA: TGTGCCAGCAGCCAAGGGGGGGCGGGAGGCGTCACGCAGTATTTT. The full variable domain, in which reference TRBV7-2 and TRBJ2-3 provide the parts outside the CDR3, is GAGVSQSPSNKVTEKGKDVELRCDPISGHTALYWYRQSLGQGLEFLIYFQGNSAPDKSGLPSDRFSAERTGGSVSTLTIQRTQQEDSAVYLCASSQGGAGGVTQYFGPGTRLTVL.

The V gene is TRBV5-5, the J gene TRBJ1-6; the match to TRBD1 covers 7 bases. V lost 1 base to trimming and J lost 10 bases; unmatched junction nucleotides: 8. Germline V gene data show CDR1 as SGHKS and CDR2 as YYEKEE (reference sequence). This CDR3 has 15 amino acids. CDR3 DNA sequence: TGTGCCAGCAGCTTGCCCCCGGGCAGGGGGTCACCCCTCCACTTT. Protein: CASSLPPGRGSPLHF.

The CDR3 nucleotides read TGTGCCAGCAGCTTAGGCCCAGGGGAAAGCGGGGAGCTGTTTTTT. Its translation is CASSLGPGESGELFF. V gene TRBV7-3 combines with J gene TRBJ2-2; weak D call: TRBD1 (6 bases). V lost 2 bases to trimming and J lost 7 bases, with 14 bases between them. The CDR3 has 15 amino acids. The germline V gene encodes CDR1 SGHTA and CDR2 FQGTGA.

V is TRBV2 and J is TRBJ1-5, with D possibly TRBD1 on 5 matching bases. The CDR3 spans 15 residues. Between the trimmed V and J ends, which lost 2 bases and 9 bases, there was a span of 17 bases. Germline V gene lookup returns CDR1 SNHLY and CDR2 FYNNEI. DNA for the CDR3: TGTGCCAGCAGTGAAACAGGTTCCCCCTTAGGGCCCCAGCATTTT. Translating gives CASSETGSPLGPQHF.

The V and J genes are TRBV18 and TRBJ1-2; no clear D. The CDR3 length is 14 residues. The germline V gene has CDR1 KGHSH and CDR2 LQKENI. The V and J ends lost 4 bases and 4 bases respectively, with 13 bases between them. CDR3 region: CASSLREYSYGYTF. The CDR3 DNA reads as TGTGCCAGCTCACTCCGGGAGTACTCCTATGGCTACACCTTC.

The gene calls are TRBV9 and TRBJ2-2; D remains unclear. CDR1 and CDR2 from the germline V gene are SGDLS and YYNGEE. Trimming removed 1 base from V and 4 bases from J, with 8 bases in between. This CDR3 contains 14 residues. The CDR3, as DNA: TGTGCCAGCAGCGTAAGCCCTAGCACCGGGGAGCTGTTTTTT. Translated: CASSVSPSTGELFF.

The chain has TRBV15 and TRBJ1-2; D may be TRBD1 (6 bases). The V and J ends lost 0 bases and 6 bases respectively, with 14 bases between them. Germline assignment: CDR1 LNHNV and CDR2 YYDKDF (reference sequence). CDR3 length: 15 amino acids. CDR3 region: CATSREGALNNGYTF. The CDR3, as DNA: TGTGCCACCAGCAGAGAGGGGGCTTTGAACAATGGCTACACCTTC.

V gene TRBV19 combines with J gene TRBJ2-1, with TRBD2 identical over 7 bases. The trim removed 6 bases at V and 0 bases at J, leaving 5 bases unmatched. The length of the CDR3 is 15 residues. The V gene's germline CDR1 is LNHDA and CDR2 SQIVND (reference sequence). The CDR3 protein is CASRFPGGSYNEQFF. The CDR3 DNA sequence: TGTGCCAGTAGGTTCCCGGGAGGCTCCTACAATGAGCAGTTCTTC. Looking up the rest from reference TRBV19 and TRBJ2-1 gives the full variable domain: DGGITQSPKYLFRKEGQNVTLSCEQNLNHDAMYWYRQDPGQGLRLIYYSQIVNDFQKGDIAEGYSVSREKKESFPLTVTSAQKNPTAFYLCASRFPGGSYNEQFFGPGTRLTVL.

This clone came up once. The chain couples TRBV27 to TRBJ1-2, with D unclear. In germline, CDR1 is MNHEY, CDR2 SMNVEV (reference sequence). The CDR3 consists of 13 residues. Trimming took off 3 bases at V and 6 bases at J, with 11 bases between the two ends. The CDR3 nucleotides are TGTGCCAGCAGTTTTCGGGGTTTCCATGGCTACACCTTC. Amino acid sequence: CASSFRGFHGYTF.

CDR3: CASSRGQGDEAFF. CDR3 sequence (DNA): TGCGCCAGCAGCCGAGGACAGGGGGACGAAGCTTTCTTT. The chain uses TRBV4-3 and TRBJ1-1, with TRBD1 matching 10 bases. With V trimmed by 4 bases and J by 8 bases, 4 bases remained unmatched. The CDR3 extends over 13 amino acids. Germline CDR1 and CDR2: LGHNA and YSLEER.

The rearrangement joins TRBV4-3 to TRBJ2-5, with D possibly being TRBD2 (6 bases). The germline V gene encodes CDR1 LGHNA and CDR2 YSLEER. V was shortened by 1 base and J by 5 bases, with 14 bases between the two germline ends. CDR3 length: 15 residues. The CDR3 region has the DNA TGCGCCAGCAGCCAAGTTCTAGCGCGAGATGAGACCCAGTACTTC. Translation gives CASSQVLARDETQYF.

The table lists this clone with a count of one. This chain connects TRBV9 to TRBJ2-1, with 8 positions matching TRBD1. The length of the CDR3 is 19 residues. J gave up 1 base and V 5 bases, and 17 bases lay outside the gene matches. CDR1 and CDR2 from the germline V gene are SGDLS and YYNGEE. In nucleotides, the CDR3 is TGTGCCAGCAGGACCCCCTGGACGACAGGGGCCTTTTCCTACAATGAGCAGTTCTTC. It yields the protein CASRTPWTTGAFSYNEQFF.

Comments on this clone: A read error may account for a junction end that differs from germline. This chain connects TRBV7-9 to TRBJ1-3; 8 nucleotides line up with TRBD1. The germline gives CDR1 SEHNR, CDR2 FQNEAQ (reference sequence). This CDR3 contains 17 residues. CDR3 nucleotides: TGTGCCAGCAGCTTACGCGCTAGACCTGACGCAGGGGGCCCCGGGGATTTT. Protein product: CASSLRARPDAGGPGDF.